This T cell receptor (beta chain) was captured in a study of blood T cells in healthy people across ages. The germline V gene has CDR1 SGDLS and CDR2 YYNGEE. The CDR3 is made up of 16 amino acids. This clonotype turned up a few times. An end of the junction does not agree with germline; a read error may underlie this. Alongside a J-beta primer mix, a sample-barcoded 5' primer served in a second PCR lasting about 6 to 12 cycles. TCRdb recomputed calls from the 5' RACE reads with MiXCR, one row per CDR3 protein. This sample has 750,000 or so distinct CDR3 sequences, with around 25% found just once. These data also featured in a second study, about T cells of mothers and their children.

This clonotype originated in a boy younger than 18 in good health. The chain recombines TRBV9 with TRBJ2-2; the match to TRBD1 covers 7 bases. The material sequenced was blood. This CDR3 reads CASSAPTGKGTRELFF. The CDR3 DNA sequence: TGTGCCAGCAGCGCACCGACAGGGAAGGGCACCAGGGAGCTGTTTTTT.